The 21 T cell receptor beta chains below all came from one sample that was sequenced in a study of blood T cell repertoires in COVID-19. Generated by immunoSEQ multiplex PCR, the TCRdb table keeps only in-frame clones and is missing some. This sample has over 45,000 clones, with 81% found just once. Sequencing input: peripheral blood. These receptors originate from a woman of 80 years or more with active or convalescent COVID-19.

This chain links TRBV19 with TRBJ1-1; D is perhaps TRBD1 (6 bases). Germline-derived CDR1 and CDR2 are LNHDA and SQIVND (reference sequence). V was cut by 5 bases and J by 3 bases, with 7 bases left in between. This CDR3 has 12 residues. The CDR3 protein is CASSDRYTEAFF. The CDR3 bases are TGTGCCAGTAGTGACAGGTACACTGAAGCTTTCTTT.

V gene TRBV27 combines with J gene TRBJ2-7, with 9 bases lining up with TRBD1. This CDR3 is built from 14 residues. V was pared by 3 bases and J by 7 bases, with 7 bases of the junction left unmatched. The germline V gene encodes CDR1 MNHEY and CDR2 SMNVEV (reference sequence). The CDR3: CASSFSDRGGEQYF. CDR3 bases: TGTGCCAGCAGTTTCTCCGACAGGGGGGGAGAGCAGTACTTC.

This clone occurred once. The V gene is TRBV11-3, the J gene TRBJ2-5; D is possibly TRBD2 (5 bases). The CDR3 is 13 residues long. The germline V gene has CDR1 SGHNT and CDR2 YENEEA. Trimming shortened V by 5 bases and J by 5 bases, and 12 bases separated the two germline ends. CDR3 in amino acids: CASSGREGETQYF. The CDR3 region has the DNA TGTGCCAGCAGCGGACGGGAAGGGGAGACCCAGTACTTC.

The V call is TRBV5-1, the J call TRBJ2-1, with D perhaps matching TRBD1 (5 bases). V lost 4 bases to trimming and J lost 5 bases, with 13 bases between them. Germline V gene data show CDR1 as SGHRS and CDR2 as YFSETQ. This CDR3 has 14 amino acids. CDR3 in amino acids: CASSPDGQNNEQFF. For the CDR3, the DNA is TGCGCCAGCAGCCCCGATGGACAAAACAATGAGCAGTTCTTC.

This clone was detected once. The chain links TRBV20-1 to TRBJ1-2, with D possibly matching TRBD1 (5 bases). The length of the CDR3 is 11 residues. CDR1 and CDR2 (germline): DFQATT, SNEGSKA (reference sequence). This CDR3 is CRSAGWNGYTF. The CDR3 DNA follows: TGCAGGTCGGCAGGGTGGAATGGCTACACCTTC.

V is TRBV29-1 and J is TRBJ1-2; TRBD1 matches 10 bases. V lost 6 bases to trimming and J lost 2 bases; unmatched junction nucleotides: 6. There are 14 residues in the CDR3. CDR1 is SQVTM and CDR2 is ANQGSEA in the germline V gene. CDR3 bases: TGCAGCGTGGCGGACAGGGGGGCCAACTATGGCTACACCTTC. Protein product: CSVADRGANYGYTF. The full variable domain, completed using reference TRBV29-1 and TRBJ1-2, is SAVISQKPSRDICQRGTSLTIQCQVDSQVTMMFWYRQQPGQSLTLIATANQGSEATYESGFVIDKFPISRPNLTFSTLTVSNMSPEDSSIYLCSVADRGANYGYTFGSGTRLTVV.

This chain links TRBV4-3 with TRBJ2-3; 7 bases line up with TRBD2. Trimming cost V 0 bases and J 4 bases; bases outside gene matches: 7. The CDR3 totals 16 residues. Germline V gene sequence: CDR1 LGHNA, CDR2 YSLEER. The CDR3 DNA follows: TGCGCCAGCAGCCAAGACCGCGGGGGTGGGTCAGATACGCAGTATTTT. Translated: CASSQDRGGGSDTQYF.

The chain has TRBV7-9 and TRBJ2-2, with 8 bases identical to TRBD2. Germline loops: CDR1 SEHNR, CDR2 FQNEAQ (reference sequence). The CDR3 runs 16 residues. V lost 4 bases and J lost 6; bases outside the gene matches: 10. The CDR3: CASSSGTRGMSGELFF. CDR3 sequence (DNA): TGTGCCAGCAGCTCCGGGACTAGGGGGATGTCCGGGGAGCTGTTTTTT.

The V gene is TRBV6-5, the J gene TRBJ2-5; 10 bases fit TRBD1. This CDR3 is built from 16 residues. Germline assignment: CDR1 MNHEY and CDR2 SVGAGI. After removal of 2 bases from V and 4 bases from J, the junction contained 7 bases not matched to a gene. CDR3 residues: CASSYPATGGGETQYF. The CDR3 DNA is TGTGCCAGCAGTTACCCCGCGACAGGGGGCGGAGAGACCCAGTACTTC.

V usage is TRBV6-5 and J usage is TRBJ1-1; possible D gene TRBD1, 6 bases. This CDR3 contains 15 residues. The germline gives CDR1 MNHEY, CDR2 SVGAGI. The germline V and J ends were trimmed by 0 bases and 7 bases, with 15 bases remaining between them. CDR3 loop: CASSYSGAGRIEAFF. The CDR3 DNA sequence: TGTGCCAGCAGTTACTCGGGGGCAGGACGGATTGAAGCTTTCTTT.

This chain joins TRBV4-3 and TRBJ1-1, with 9 nucleotides matching TRBD1. Germline values: CDR1 LGHNA, CDR2 YSLEER. J lost 1 base, V lost 0 bases, and 3 bases had no gene match. The CDR3 contains 16 residues. The CDR3, as DNA: TGCGCCAGCAGCCAAGAAACAGGGGGCGGGAACACTGAAGCTTTCTTT. It yields the protein CASSQETGGGNTEAFF.

The V call is TRBV19, the J call TRBJ1-1; 10 positions match TRBD1. CDR3 length: 14 amino acids. V was pared by 5 bases and J by 5 bases, with 5 bases of the junction left unmatched. Germline V gene lookup returns CDR1 LNHDA and CDR2 SQIVND (reference sequence). Here the CDR3 DNA reads TGTGCCAGTAGTCTAAGGACAGGGGGTACTGAAGCTTTCTTT. Its translation: CASSLRTGGTEAFF. The whole variable domain, filled in from reference TRBV19 and TRBJ1-1, reads DGGITQSPKYLFRKEGQNVTLSCEQNLNHDAMYWYRQDPGQGLRLIYYSQIVNDFQKGDIAEGYSVSREKKESFPLTVTSAQKNPTAFYLCASSLRTGGTEAFFGQGTRLTVV.

The genes are TRBV4-2 and TRBJ2-2, with unresolved D. The V and J ends lost 7 bases and 5 bases respectively, with 8 bases between them. This CDR3 is built from 12 residues. Germline assignment: CDR1 LGHNA and CDR2 YNFKEQ. The CDR3 DNA is TGTGCCAGCACATCCGAGACCGGGGAGCTGTTTTTT. This encodes CASTSETGELFF.

Of note for this clone: At one of its ends the junction is not consistent with the germline gene, which may arise from a read error. The chain uses TRBV3-1 (or the pseudogene TRBV3-2) and TRBJ2-2; perhaps TRBD2 as D (5 bases). Germline CDR1 and CDR2: LGHDT and YNNKEL (reference sequence). The CDR3 is made up of 15 amino acids. The CDR3 nucleotides are TGTGCCAGCAGCCAAGTTCCTAGCAACATCGGGGAGCTGTTTTTT. This encodes CASSQVPSNIGELFF.

V is TRBV18 and J is TRBJ2-7, with 7 bases lining up with TRBD1. The V gene end was trimmed by 6 bases and the J gene end by 4 bases; junction bases not matched to a gene: 9. The CDR3 consists of 14 residues. Germline loops: CDR1 KGHSH, CDR2 LQKENI. Here the CDR3 DNA reads TGTGCCAGCTCTGAGAGACAGGGACCATACGAGCAGTACTTC. Its protein is CASSERQGPYEQYF.

This rearrangement joins TRBV7-9 to TRBJ1-2; 10 bases are shared with TRBD1. CDR1 is SEHNR, CDR2 FQNEAQ, per germline (reference sequence). The CDR3 spans 15 residues. Trimming removed 2 bases from V and 4 bases from J; junction bases left unmatched: 4. In DNA, the CDR3 is TGTGCCAGCAGCTTATCTTGGACAGGGGGCTATGGCTACACCTTC. Protein: CASSLSWTGGYGYTF.

The J gene is TRBJ1-6, the V gene TRBV5-1; 8 nucleotides line up with TRBD1. The CDR3 sequence is 17 residues long. Per the germline V gene, CDR1 is SGHRS and CDR2 is YFSETQ. Trimming took 0 bases from V and 6 from J; bases not matched to a gene: 8. The CDR3 sequence: CASSLVAGGEINSPLHF. CDR3 sequence (DNA): TGCGCCAGCAGCTTGGTCGCAGGGGGCGAAATTAATTCACCCCTCCACTTT.

This chain uses TRBV28 with TRBJ2-7; D is perhaps TRBD1 (5 bases). The CDR3 runs to 11 residues. Germline CDR1 MDHEN, CDR2 SYDVKM. V lost 3 bases and J lost 6, with 6 bases in between. CDR3 region: CASSFRGEQYF. Written as DNA, the CDR3 is TGTGCCAGCAGTTTTAGGGGCGAGCAGTACTTC.

The J gene is TRBJ2-1, the V gene TRBV18; 14 bases line up with TRBD2. The germline CDR1 and CDR2 sequences are KGHSH and LQKENI. This CDR3 spans 15 amino acids. Trimming took 7 bases from V and 10 from J; bases not matched to a gene: 9. The chain's CDR3 is CASLQTSGGAVEQFF. The CDR3, as DNA: TGTGCCAGCTTACAGACTAGCGGGGGGGCCGTCGAGCAGTTCTTC.

The J gene is TRBJ1-5, the V gene TRBV10-3; D remains unclear. The CDR3 is made up of 14 amino acids. V lost 3 bases, J lost 6 bases, and 12 bases lay in between. CDR1 and CDR2 from the germline V gene are ENHRY and SYGVKD. The CDR3 DNA sequence: TGTGCCATCAGTGAAGGTCAGGTGGGTCAGCCCCAGCATTTT. Encoded protein: CAISEGQVGQPQHF.

V gene TRBV19 combines with J gene TRBJ1-3, with 7 bases identical to TRBD1. This CDR3 is built from 16 residues. Germline assignment: CDR1 LNHDA and CDR2 SQIVND (reference sequence). Unmatched junction bases numbered 13, after V lost 3 bases and J lost 8 bases. In nucleotides, the CDR3 is TGTGCCAGTAGTATCGACAGGGCCCTCTCTGGGGACACCATATATTTT. Translation gives CASSIDRALSGDTIYF. Full variable domain (rest looked up from reference TRBV19 and TRBJ1-3): DGGITQSPKYLFRKEGQNVTLSCEQNLNHDAMYWYRQDPGQGLRLIYYSQIVNDFQKGDIAEGYSVSREKKESFPLTVTSAQKNPTAFYLCASSIDRALSGDTIYFGEGSWLTVV.